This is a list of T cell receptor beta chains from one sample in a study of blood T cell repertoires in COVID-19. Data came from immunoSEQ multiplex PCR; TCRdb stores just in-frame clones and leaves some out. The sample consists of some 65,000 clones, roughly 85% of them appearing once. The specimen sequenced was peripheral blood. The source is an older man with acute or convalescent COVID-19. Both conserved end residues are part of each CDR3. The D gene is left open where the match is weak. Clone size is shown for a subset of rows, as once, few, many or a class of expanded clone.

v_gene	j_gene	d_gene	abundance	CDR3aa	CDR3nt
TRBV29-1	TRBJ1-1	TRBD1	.	CSVDRGTEAFF	TGCAGCGTGGACAGGGGCACTGAAGCTTTCTTT
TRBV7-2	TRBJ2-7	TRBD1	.	CASSLGAGTVRYEQYF	TGTGCCAGCAGCTTAGGGGCCGGGACAGTTCGCTACGAGCAGTACTTC
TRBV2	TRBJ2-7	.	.	CASSETLAQSSYEQYF	TGTGCCAGCAGTGAGACACTAGCTCAGAGCTCCTACGAGCAGTACTTC
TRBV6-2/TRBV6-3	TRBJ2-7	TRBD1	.	CASSWLLTGVLYEQYF	TGTGCCAGCAGTTGGCTATTGACAGGGGTACTTTACGAGCAGTACTTC
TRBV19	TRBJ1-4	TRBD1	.	CASSPNRGPTNEKLFF	TGTGCCAGTAGTCCGAACAGGGGGCCAACTAATGAAAAACTGTTTTTT
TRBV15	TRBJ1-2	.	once	CATSPHRAWGYTF	TGTGCCACCAGCCCACACAGGGCGTGGGGCTACACCTTC
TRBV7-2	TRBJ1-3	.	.	CASSLSGLGGNTIYF	TGTGCCAGCAGCTTATCGGGTCTCGGGGGAAACACCATATATTTT
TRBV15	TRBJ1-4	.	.	CATSRGRDNNEKLFF	TGTGCCACCAGCAGAGGGCGGGATAATAATGAAAAACTGTTTTTT
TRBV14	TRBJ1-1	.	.	CASSQVGGYGTEAFF	TGTGCCAGCAGCCAAGTAGGAGGGTACGGCACTGAAGCTTTCTTT
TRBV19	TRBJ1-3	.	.	CASSISTRVSGNTIYF	TGTGCCAGTAGTATCTCCACTCGCGTCTCTGGAAACACCATATATTTT
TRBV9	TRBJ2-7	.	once	CASSPNQFIEQYF	TGTGCCAGCAGCCCAAATCAGTTCATCGAGCAGTACTTC
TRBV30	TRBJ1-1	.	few	CAWSVQGNTEAFF	TGTGCCTGGAGTGTCCAGGGAAACACTGAAGCTTTCTTT
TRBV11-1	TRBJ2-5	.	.	CASSSSPRGETQYF	TGTGCCAGCAGCTCATCTCCTAGGGGAGAGACCCAGTACTTC
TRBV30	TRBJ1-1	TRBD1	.	CAWTRDSNTEAFF	TGTGCCTGGACCCGGGACAGTAACACTGAAGCTTTCTTT
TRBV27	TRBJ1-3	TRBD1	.	CASSLTGRAGNTIYF	TGTGCCAGCAGTTTGACAGGGCGGGCTGGAAACACCATATATTTT
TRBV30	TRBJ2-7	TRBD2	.	CAWGGLAGLRRYEQYF	TGTGCCTGGGGGGGACTAGCGGGACTAAGACGCTACGAGCAGTACTTC
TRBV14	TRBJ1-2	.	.	CASSPLMGTAGGYTF	TGTGCCAGCAGCCCCTTGATGGGGACGGCGGGGGGCTACACCTTC
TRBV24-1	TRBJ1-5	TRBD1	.	CATSEAGQDSNQPQHF	TGTGCCACCAGTGAGGCGGGACAGGATAGCAATCAGCCCCAGCATTTT
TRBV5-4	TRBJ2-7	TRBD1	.	CASRVDRSTYEQYF	TGTGCCAGCAGAGTGGACAGGTCAACCTACGAGCAGTACTTC